What follows are 19 T cell receptor beta chains derived from one specimen sequenced in a study of T cells after yellow fever vaccination. TCRdb re-derived calls from the 5' RACE reads in MiXCR, one entry per CDR3 protein. This sample has 350,000 to 550,000 distinct CDR3 sequences, with over 15% found just once. Here the sequenced sample was PBMCs, taken before the yellow fever booster vaccination. All receptors come from a man aged 18 to 30 who received the YFV17D yellow fever vaccine.

V usage is TRBV27 and J usage is TRBJ1-1; D ambiguous. The CDR3 has 15 amino acids. The germline CDR1 and CDR2 sequences are MNHEY and SMNVEV (reference sequence). The V end lost 0 bases, the J end lost 5 bases, and 13 bases lay between the germline ends. The CDR3 sequence: CASSLSLAPRTEAFF. CDR3 in DNA: TGTGCCAGCAGTTTATCGCTGGCACCGAGAACTGAAGCTTTCTTT.

This clonotype was observed a handful of times. J is TRBJ1-2 and V is TRBV4-1, with D possibly being TRBD1 (5 bases). V lost 0 bases to trimming and J lost 4 bases, with 15 bases between them. CDR1 is MGHRA, CDR2 YSYEKL, per germline. This CDR3 has 16 amino acids. The CDR3 coding sequence is TGCGCCAGCAGCCAAGACGTGACAGAACTAGGCTATGGCTACACCTTC. Translation gives CASSQDVTELGYGYTF.

This chain uses TRBV20-1 with TRBJ1-6; D remains unclear. Germline V gene lookup returns CDR1 DFQATT and CDR2 SNEGSKA (reference sequence). Trimming pared 6 bases from V and 8 bases from J, leaving 17 bases between. This CDR3 spans 14 amino acids. The CDR3 bases are TGCAGTGCCGATGGGAGGTCCACCTATTCACCCCTCCACTTT. It codes for CSADGRSTYSPLHF.

There are many counts of this clonotype. The CDR3 region is CATTGGGPNTEAFF. CDR3 DNA: TGTGCCACTACCGGGGGGGGGCCGAACACTGAAGCTTTCTTT. This chain uses TRBV18 with TRBJ1-1, with D perhaps matching TRBD1 (6 bases). CDR1 is KGHSH and CDR2 is LQKENI in the germline V gene. The CDR3 runs 14 residues. The germline V and J ends were trimmed by 10 bases and 1 base, with 16 bases remaining between them.

This clonotype showed up just a few times. The chain joins TRBV20-1 to TRBJ2-1, with a weak D call TRBD2 (6 bases). Germline V gene lookup returns CDR1 DFQATT and CDR2 SNEGSKA (reference sequence). V lost 3 bases, J lost 4 bases, and 19 bases lay in between. This CDR3 is built from 16 residues. The CDR3 loop is CSARTNWGGRYNEQFF. The CDR3, as DNA: TGCAGTGCTAGGACCAACTGGGGAGGAAGATACAATGAGCAGTTCTTC.

V is TRBV5-1 and J is TRBJ2-1; TRBD1 matches at 8 bases. This CDR3 spans 16 amino acids. Per the germline V gene, CDR1 is SGHRS and CDR2 is YFSETQ. V lost 0 bases to trimming and J lost 6 bases; unmatched junction nucleotides: 8. The CDR3 DNA reads as TGCGCCAGCAGCTTGGACCCAGGGGGCAGCCTCAATGAGCAGTTCTTC. This codes for CASSLDPGGSLNEQFF.

This chain connects TRBV7-9 to TRBJ2-1; D possibly corresponds to TRBD2 (7 bases). Per germline, CDR1 SEHNR and CDR2 FQNEAQ (reference sequence). V was trimmed by 5 bases and J by 9 bases, leaving 20 bases between them. The CDR3 consists of 15 residues. The chain's CDR3 is CASSPLGTLASEQFF. The CDR3 region has the DNA TGTGCCAGCAGCCCTTTGGGGACACTAGCGAGTGAGCAGTTCTTC.

This chain joins TRBV7-3 and TRBJ2-1, with D possibly matching TRBD2 (6 bases). Per germline, CDR1 SGHTA and CDR2 FQGTGA. The CDR3 is 16 residues long. V was trimmed by 3 bases and J by 9 bases, leaving 21 bases between them. The CDR3 here is CASSLGGVSPGGEQFF. CDR3 DNA sequence: TGTGCCAGCAGCTTGGGAGGTGTCTCCCCGGGCGGTGAGCAGTTCTTC.

The chain couples TRBV29-1 to TRBJ2-1; D assignment may be TRBD1 or TRBD2 (6 bases each). The CDR3 length is 15 residues. Germline CDR1 is SQVTM and CDR2 is ANQGSEA. V was shortened by 6 bases and J by 4 bases, with 19 bases between the two germline ends. The CDR3 reads CSVGGGTGRYNEQFF. The CDR3 DNA reads as TGCAGCGTGGGGGGTGGCACAGGGAGATACAATGAGCAGTTCTTC.

The genes are TRBV12-3 or TRBV12-4 and TRBJ2-5; D call uncertain. The CDR3 loop spans 14 amino acids. The V and J ends lost 3 bases and 5 bases respectively, with 13 bases between them. The CDR3 loop reads CASSFEGFGETQYF. The CDR3 region has the DNA TGTGCCAGCAGTTTCGAAGGGTTTGGGGAGACCCAGTACTTC.

The V and J genes are TRBV7-9 and TRBJ1-4; 8 bases align to TRBD1. After removal of 5 bases from V and 12 bases from J, the junction contained 8 bases not matched to a gene. CDR3 length equals 13 residues. Germline loops: CDR1 SEHNR, CDR2 FQNEAQ (reference sequence). The CDR3 nucleotides read TGTGCCAGCAGCAAAGCGCAGGGGGCGGAACTGTTTTTT. Translated: CASSKAQGAELFF.

V gene TRBV15 combines with J gene TRBJ1-2; no definite D call. This CDR3 contains 15 residues. Trimming took off 3 bases at V and 5 bases at J, with 16 bases between the two ends. Germline loops: CDR1 LNHNV, CDR2 YYDKDF (reference sequence). CDR3 DNA: TGTGCCACCAGCAGCGACCCCGGACGGGAATATGGCTACACCTTC. Amino acids: CATSSDPGREYGYTF. Together with reference TRBV15 and TRBJ1-2, the CDR3 gives the full variable domain: DAMVIQNPRYQVTQFGKPVTLSCSQTLNHNVMYWYQQKSSQAPKLLFHYYDKDFNNEADTPDNFQSRRPNTSFCFLDIRSPGLGDTAMYLCATSSDPGREYGYTFGSGTRLTVV.

The chain joins TRBV5-1 to TRBJ2-2; the match to TRBD2 covers 9 bases. Germline lookup yields CDR1 SGHRS and CDR2 YFSETQ. V lost 7 bases to trimming and J lost 5 bases; unmatched junction nucleotides: 6. The length of the CDR3 is 14 residues. The CDR3 sequence: CASRSSGETGELFF. The CDR3 coding sequence is TGCGCCAGCCGGTCTAGCGGGGAGACCGGGGAGCTGTTTTTT.

This clonotype was observed a handful of times. This chain uses TRBV4-1 with TRBJ1-2; D remains ambiguous. V lost 4 bases to trimming and J lost 3 bases, with 15 bases between them. CDR1 and CDR2 (germline): MGHRA, YSYEKL. The CDR3 covers 15 residues. CDR3 amino acids: CASSPSKGIHYGYTF. DNA of the CDR3: TGCGCCAGCAGCCCCTCGAAAGGGATTCACTATGGCTACACCTTC.

The rearrangement links TRBV7-2 to TRBJ2-7, with unresolved D. The CDR3 length is 12 residues. Germline lookup yields CDR1 SGHTA and CDR2 FQGNSA. Trimming cost V 4 bases and J 2 bases, with 6 bases left between them. CDR3: CASSSYPYEQYF. The CDR3 nucleotides read TGTGCCAGCAGCTCGTACCCCTACGAGCAGTACTTC. The variable domain in full, with the rest retrieved from reference TRBV7-2 and TRBJ2-7, is GAGVSQSPSNKVTEKGKDVELRCDPISGHTALYWYRQSLGQGLEFLIYFQGNSAPDKSGLPSDRFSAERTGGSVSTLTIQRTQQEDSAVYLCASSSYPYEQYFGPGTRLTVT.

This clonotype was recorded a few times. As the CDR3 is not closed by the conserved phenylalanine or tryptophan, this likely results from a read error. The rearrangement uses TRBV6-2 or TRBV6-3 and TRBJ2-3; 7 bases are shared with TRBD2. The V gene's germline CDR1 is MNHEY and CDR2 SVGEGT. Unmatched junction bases numbered 19, after V lost 0 bases and J lost 4 bases. The CDR3 spans 20 residues. The chain's CDR3 is CASSYSTERGPHRDSDTQYS. CDR3 coding DNA: TGTGCCAGCAGTTACTCGACGGAGCGGGGTCCCCACCGGGACTCAGATACGCAGTATTCT.

This chain links TRBV6-6 with TRBJ2-7; D is uncertain. CDR1 and CDR2 from the germline V gene are MNHNY and SVGAGI (reference sequence). V was pared by 1 base and J by 0 bases, with 7 bases between. CDR3 length: 14 amino acids. DNA of the CDR3: TGTGCCAGCAGTTACTTCCCAGACTCCTACGAGCAGTACTTC. This gives the protein CASSYFPDSYEQYF.

This rearrangement joins TRBV20-1 to TRBJ2-4, with D perhaps TRBD2 (6 bases). Germline lookup yields CDR1 DFQATT and CDR2 SNEGSKA (reference sequence). CDR3 length equals 14 residues. V shed 5 bases and J shed 8 bases, with 19 bases lying between them. The CDR3 region is CSAPPPGGADIQYF. The CDR3 DNA sequence: TGCAGTGCTCCCCCCCCCGGCGGGGCGGACATTCAGTACTTC.

Only a few counts were recorded for this clonotype. The rearrangement joins TRBV21-1 to TRBJ1-2. TRBV21-1 is labeled a pseudogene. The length of the CDR3 is 12 residues. The CDR3 DNA reads as TGTGCCAGCAGCCTTATATTATATGGCTACACCTTC. As protein: CASSLILYGYTF.